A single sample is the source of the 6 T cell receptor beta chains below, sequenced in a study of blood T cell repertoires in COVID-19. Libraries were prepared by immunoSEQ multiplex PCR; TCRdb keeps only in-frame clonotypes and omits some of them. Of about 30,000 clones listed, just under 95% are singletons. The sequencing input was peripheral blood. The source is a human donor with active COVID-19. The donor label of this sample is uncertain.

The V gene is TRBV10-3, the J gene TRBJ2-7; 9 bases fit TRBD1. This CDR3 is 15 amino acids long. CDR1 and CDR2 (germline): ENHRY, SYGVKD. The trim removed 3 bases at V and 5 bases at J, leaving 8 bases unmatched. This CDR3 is CAISEQGALSDEQYF. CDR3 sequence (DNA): TGTGCCATCAGTGAACAGGGGGCGCTTTCCGACGAGCAGTACTTC.

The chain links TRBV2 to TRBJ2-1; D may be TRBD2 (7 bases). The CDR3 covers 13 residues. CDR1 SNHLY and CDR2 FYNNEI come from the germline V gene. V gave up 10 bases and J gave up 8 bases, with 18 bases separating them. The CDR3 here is CATGLGGWDEQFF. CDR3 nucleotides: TGTGCCACTGGACTAGGGGGATGGGATGAGCAGTTCTTC.

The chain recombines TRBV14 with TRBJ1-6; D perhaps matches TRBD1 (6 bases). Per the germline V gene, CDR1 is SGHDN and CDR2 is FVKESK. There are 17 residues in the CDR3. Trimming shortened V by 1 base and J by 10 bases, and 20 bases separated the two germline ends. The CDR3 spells CASSQVPFTGYQSPLHF. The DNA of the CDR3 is TGTGCCAGCAGCCAAGTTCCTTTTACAGGGTACCAATCACCCCTCCACTTT.

The CDR3 sequence: CSVEDGAGGTGELFF. CDR3 coding DNA: TGCAGCGTTGAAGATGGGGCGGGGGGCACCGGGGAGCTGTTTTTT. The gene calls are TRBV29-1 and TRBJ2-2; 8 positions match TRBD2. CDR1 and CDR2 (germline): SQVTM, ANQGSEA. Losses at the gene ends were 0 bases for V and 4 bases for J; bases not matched to a gene: 4. The CDR3 is 15 amino acids.

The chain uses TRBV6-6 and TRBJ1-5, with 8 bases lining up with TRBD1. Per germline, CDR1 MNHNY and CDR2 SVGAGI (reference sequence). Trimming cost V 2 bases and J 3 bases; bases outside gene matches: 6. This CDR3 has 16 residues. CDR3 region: CASSYRDRGINQPQHF. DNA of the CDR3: TGTGCCAGCAGTTACCGCGACAGGGGCATCAATCAGCCCCAGCATTTT.

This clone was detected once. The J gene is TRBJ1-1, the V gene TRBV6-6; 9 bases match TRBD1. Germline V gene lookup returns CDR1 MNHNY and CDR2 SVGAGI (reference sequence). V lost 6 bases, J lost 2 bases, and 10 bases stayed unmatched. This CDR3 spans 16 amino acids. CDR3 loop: CASSRKGQGSNTEAFF. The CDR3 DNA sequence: TGTGCCAGCAGCCGAAAGGGACAGGGTTCAAACACTGAAGCTTTCTTT.